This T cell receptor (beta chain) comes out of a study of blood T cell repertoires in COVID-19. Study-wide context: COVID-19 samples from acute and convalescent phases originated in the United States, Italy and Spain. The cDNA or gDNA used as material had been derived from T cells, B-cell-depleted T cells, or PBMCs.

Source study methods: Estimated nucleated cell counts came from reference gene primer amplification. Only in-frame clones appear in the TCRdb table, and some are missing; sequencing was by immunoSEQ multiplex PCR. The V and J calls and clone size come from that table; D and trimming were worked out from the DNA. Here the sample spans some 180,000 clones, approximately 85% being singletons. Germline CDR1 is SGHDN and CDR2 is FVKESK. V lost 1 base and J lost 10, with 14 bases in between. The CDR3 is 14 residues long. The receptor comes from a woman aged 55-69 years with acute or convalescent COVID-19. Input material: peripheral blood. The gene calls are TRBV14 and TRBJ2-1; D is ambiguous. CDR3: CASSQASLAGEQFF. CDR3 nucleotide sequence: TGTGCCAGCAGCCAAGCGAGTTTGGCAGGCGAGCAGTTCTTC.